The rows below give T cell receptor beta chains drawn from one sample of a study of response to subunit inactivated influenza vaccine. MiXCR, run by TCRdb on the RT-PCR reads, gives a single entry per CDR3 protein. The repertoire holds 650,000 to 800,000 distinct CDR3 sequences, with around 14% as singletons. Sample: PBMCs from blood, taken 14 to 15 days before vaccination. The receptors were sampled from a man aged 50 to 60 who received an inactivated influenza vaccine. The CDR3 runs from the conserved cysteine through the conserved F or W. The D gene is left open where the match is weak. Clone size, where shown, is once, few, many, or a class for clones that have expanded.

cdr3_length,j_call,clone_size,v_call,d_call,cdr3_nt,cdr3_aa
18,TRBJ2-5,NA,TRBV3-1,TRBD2,TGTGCCATCTGTTTCCCGATCGCTAGCGGGGGGGGGCGGGAGACCCAGTACTTC,CAICFPIASGGGRETQYF
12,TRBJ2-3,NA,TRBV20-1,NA,TGCAGTGCTACAGGGAACACAGATACGCAGTATTTT,CSATGNTDTQYF
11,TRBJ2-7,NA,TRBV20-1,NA,TGCAGTGCGACCACAGGAATCGAGCAGTACTTC,CSATTGIEQYF
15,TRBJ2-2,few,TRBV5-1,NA,TGCGCCAGCAGCGTTATCCAGGGGTCCACCGGGGAGCTGTTTTTT,CASSVIQGSTGELFF
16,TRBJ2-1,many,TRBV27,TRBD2,TGTGCCAGCAGAGACCGGCTAGCGGGAGGGCGGAATGAGCAGTTCTTC,CASRDRLAGGRNEQFF
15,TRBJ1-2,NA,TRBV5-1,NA,TGCGCCAGCAGCCAGGACGGGACAATGGTAAATGGCTACACCTTC,CASSQDGTMVNGYTF
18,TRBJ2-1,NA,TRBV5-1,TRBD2,TGCGCCAGCACCTCACCCCCGGGACTAGCGGGGGATTACAATGAGCAGTTCTTC,CASTSPPGLAGDYNEQFF
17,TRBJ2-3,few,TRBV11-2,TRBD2,TGTGCCAGCAGCTTAGGATCTAGCGGGGGTTACACAGATACGCAGTATTTT,CASSLGSSGGYTDTQYF
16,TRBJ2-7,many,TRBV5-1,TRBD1,TGCGCCAGCAGCTTGTCCGGGCAGGGGGCAGGATACGAGCAGTACTTC,CASSLSGQGAGYEQYF
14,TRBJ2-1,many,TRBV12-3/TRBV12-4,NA,TGTGCCAGCGGTACTAGTAACGTGCGGAATGAGCAGTTCTTC,CASGTSNVRNEQFF
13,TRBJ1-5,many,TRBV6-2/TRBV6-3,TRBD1,TGTGCCAGCAGAGACAGGGGAGGTCAGCCCCAGCATTTT,CASRDRGGQPQHF
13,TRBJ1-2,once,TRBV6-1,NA,TGTGCCAGCAGTACAACCGGGCCGGGAGGCTACACCTTC,CASSTTGPGGYTF
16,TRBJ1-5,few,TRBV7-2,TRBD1,TGTGCCAGCAGCCCCGGGACAGGGGCTCCTAATCAGCCCCAGCATTTT,CASSPGTGAPNQPQHF
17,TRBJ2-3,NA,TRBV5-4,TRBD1,TGTGCCAGCAGCCCACGGACAGGTCTATTTTCAACAGATACGCAGTATTTT,CASSPRTGLFSTDTQYF
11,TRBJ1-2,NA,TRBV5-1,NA,TGCGCCAGCAGGGAGGGACTTGGCTACACCTTC,CASREGLGYTF
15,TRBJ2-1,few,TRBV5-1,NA,TGCGCCAGCAGCTTGGCCCCAGGGGAATACAATGAGCAGTTCTTC,CASSLAPGEYNEQFF
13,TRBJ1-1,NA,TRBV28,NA,TGTGCCAGCAATCCTCATAGGGACGGTGAAGCTTTCTTT,CASNPHRDGEAFF
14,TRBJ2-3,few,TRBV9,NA,TGTGCCAGCAGCTTGCGAGGGGCACCAGATACGCAGTATTTT,CASSLRGAPDTQYF
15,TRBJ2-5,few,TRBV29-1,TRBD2,TGCAGCGTTGACCGACTAGCAAGGGCCCAAGAGACCCAGTACTTC,CSVDRLARAQETQYF
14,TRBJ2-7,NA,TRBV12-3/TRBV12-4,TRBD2,TGTGCCAGCACCGGGACTATCGGCACCTACGAGCAGTACTTC,CASTGTIGTYEQYF
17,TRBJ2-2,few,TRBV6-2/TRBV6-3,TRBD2,TGTGCCAGCAGTTGGCGGATGGGACTAGCGGACACCGGGGAGCTGTTTTTT,CASSWRMGLADTGELFF
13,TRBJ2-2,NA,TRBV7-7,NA,TGTGCTAGCAGCCCGACTGCGACCGGGGAGCTGTTTTTT,CASSPTATGELFF
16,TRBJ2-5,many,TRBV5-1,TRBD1,TGCGCCAGCAGCTATAGACAGGGACCCCTCCAAGAGACCCAGTACTTC,CASSYRQGPLQETQYF